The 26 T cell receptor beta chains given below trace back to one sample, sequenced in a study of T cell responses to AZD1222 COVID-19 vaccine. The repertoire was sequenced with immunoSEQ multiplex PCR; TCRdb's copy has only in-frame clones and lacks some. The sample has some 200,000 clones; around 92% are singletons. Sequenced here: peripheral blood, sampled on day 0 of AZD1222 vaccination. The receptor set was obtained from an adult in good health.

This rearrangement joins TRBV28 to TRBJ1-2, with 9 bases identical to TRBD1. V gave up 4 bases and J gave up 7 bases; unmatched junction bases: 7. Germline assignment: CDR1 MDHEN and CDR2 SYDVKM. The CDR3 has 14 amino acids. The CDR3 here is CASSSGTGLGGYTF. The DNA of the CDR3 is TGTGCCAGCAGTTCCGGGACAGGGCTAGGTGGCTACACCTTC.

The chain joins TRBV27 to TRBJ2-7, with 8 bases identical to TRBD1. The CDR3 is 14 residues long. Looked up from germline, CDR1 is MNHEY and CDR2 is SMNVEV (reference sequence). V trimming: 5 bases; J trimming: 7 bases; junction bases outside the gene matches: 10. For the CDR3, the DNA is TGTGCCAGCAGTATTTTTTCAGGGGGCCGGGAGCAGTACTTC. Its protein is CASSIFSGGREQYF.

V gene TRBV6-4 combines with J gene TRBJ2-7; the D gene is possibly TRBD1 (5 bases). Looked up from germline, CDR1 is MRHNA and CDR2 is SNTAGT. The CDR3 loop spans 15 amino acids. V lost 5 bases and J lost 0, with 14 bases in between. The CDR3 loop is CASSPLDGHSYEQYV. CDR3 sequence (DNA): TGTGCCAGCAGTCCCCTGGACGGACACTCCTACGAGCAGTACGTC.

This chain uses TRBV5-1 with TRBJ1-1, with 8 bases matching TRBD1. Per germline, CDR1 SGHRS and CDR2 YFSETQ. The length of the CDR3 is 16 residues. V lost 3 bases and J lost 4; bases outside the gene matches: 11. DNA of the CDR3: TGCGCCAGCAGCTGCGGAACCAGGGGGCGGGGCACTGAAGCTTTCTTT. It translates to CASSCGTRGRGTEAFF.

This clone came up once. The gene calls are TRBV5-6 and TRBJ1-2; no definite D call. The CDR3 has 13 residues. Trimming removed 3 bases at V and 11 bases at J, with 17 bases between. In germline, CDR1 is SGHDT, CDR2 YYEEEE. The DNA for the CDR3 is TGTGCCAGCAGCTCTGGCGGCGGCCTAGGATACACCTTC. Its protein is CASSSGGGLGYTF.

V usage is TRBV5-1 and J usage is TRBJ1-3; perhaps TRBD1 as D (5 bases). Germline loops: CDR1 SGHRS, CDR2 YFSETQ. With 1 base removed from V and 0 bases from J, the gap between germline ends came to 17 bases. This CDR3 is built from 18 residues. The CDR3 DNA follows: TGCGCCAGCAGCTTGAATATGGGGGTTCCTTACTCTGGAAACACCATATATTTT. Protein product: CASSLNMGVPYSGNTIYF.

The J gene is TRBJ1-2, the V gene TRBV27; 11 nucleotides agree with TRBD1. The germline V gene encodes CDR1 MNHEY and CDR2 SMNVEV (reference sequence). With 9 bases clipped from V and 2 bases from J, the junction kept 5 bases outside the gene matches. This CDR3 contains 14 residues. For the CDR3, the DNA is TGTGCCAGGGACCGGGACAGGGGGAACTATGGCTACACCTTC. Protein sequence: CARDRDRGNYGYTF.

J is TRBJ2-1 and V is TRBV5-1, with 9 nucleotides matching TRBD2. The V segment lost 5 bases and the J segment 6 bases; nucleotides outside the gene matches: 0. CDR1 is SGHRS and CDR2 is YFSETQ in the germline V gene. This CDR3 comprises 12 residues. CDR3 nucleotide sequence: TGCGCCAGCAGTAGCGGGGGCAATGAGCAGTTCTTC. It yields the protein CASSSGGNEQFF.

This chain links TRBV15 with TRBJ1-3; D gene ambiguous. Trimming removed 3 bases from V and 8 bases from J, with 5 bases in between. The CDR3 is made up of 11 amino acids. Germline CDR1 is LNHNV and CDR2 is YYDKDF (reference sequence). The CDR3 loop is CATSSWDTIYF. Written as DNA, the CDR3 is TGTGCCACCAGCAGTTGGGACACCATATATTTT.

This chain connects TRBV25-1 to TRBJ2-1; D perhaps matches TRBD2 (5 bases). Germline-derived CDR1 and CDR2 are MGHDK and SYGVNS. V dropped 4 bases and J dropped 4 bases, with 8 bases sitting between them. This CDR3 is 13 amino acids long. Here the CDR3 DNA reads TGTGCCAGCAGTGTGCGAGGGTACAATGAGCAGTTCTTC. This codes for CASSVRGYNEQFF.

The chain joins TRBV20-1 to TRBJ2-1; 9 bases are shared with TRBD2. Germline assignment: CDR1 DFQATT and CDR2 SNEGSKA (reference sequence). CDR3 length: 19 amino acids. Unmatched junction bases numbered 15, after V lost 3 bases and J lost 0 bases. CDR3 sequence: CSASLGASGTQSSYNEQFF. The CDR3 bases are TGCAGTGCTAGTCTAGGGGCTAGCGGGACCCAAAGCTCCTACAATGAGCAGTTCTTC.

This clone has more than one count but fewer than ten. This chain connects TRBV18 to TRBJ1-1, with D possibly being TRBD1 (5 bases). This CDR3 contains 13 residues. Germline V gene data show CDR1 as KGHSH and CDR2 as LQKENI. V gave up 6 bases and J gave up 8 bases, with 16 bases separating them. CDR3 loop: CASSQTGQLEAFF. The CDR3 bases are TGTGCCAGCTCCCAGACGGGGCAGCTAGAAGCTTTCTTT.

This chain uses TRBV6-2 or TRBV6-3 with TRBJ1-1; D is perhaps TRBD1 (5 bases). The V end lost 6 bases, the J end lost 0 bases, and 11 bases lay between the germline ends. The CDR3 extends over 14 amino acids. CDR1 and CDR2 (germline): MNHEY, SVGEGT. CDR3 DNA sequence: TGTGCCAGCAGCGGGGGATCACTGAACACTGAAGCTTTCTTT. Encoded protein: CASSGGSLNTEAFF.

CDR3 loop: CASSLGAWGISPLHF. Here the CDR3 DNA reads TGTGCCAGCAGCCTGGGCGCCTGGGGGATTTCACCCCTCCACTTT. The rearrangement links TRBV5-5 to TRBJ1-6, with D tentatively TRBD1 (5 bases). V was shortened by 4 bases and J by 9 bases, with 17 bases between the two germline ends. Germline CDR1 and CDR2: SGHKS and YYEKEE (reference sequence). This CDR3 comprises 15 residues.

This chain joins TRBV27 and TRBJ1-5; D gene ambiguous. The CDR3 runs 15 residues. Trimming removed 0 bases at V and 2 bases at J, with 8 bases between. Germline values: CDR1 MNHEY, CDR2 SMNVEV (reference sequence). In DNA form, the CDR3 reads TGTGCCAGCAGTTTATCATTGGAAGGCAATCAGCCCCAGCATTTT. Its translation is CASSLSLEGNQPQHF.

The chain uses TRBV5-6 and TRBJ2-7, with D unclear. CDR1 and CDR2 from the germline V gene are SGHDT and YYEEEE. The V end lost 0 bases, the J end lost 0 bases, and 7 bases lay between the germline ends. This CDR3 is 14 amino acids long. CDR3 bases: TGTGCCAGCAGCTTGGTTGCGAGCTCCTACGAGCAGTACGTC. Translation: CASSLVASSYEQYV.

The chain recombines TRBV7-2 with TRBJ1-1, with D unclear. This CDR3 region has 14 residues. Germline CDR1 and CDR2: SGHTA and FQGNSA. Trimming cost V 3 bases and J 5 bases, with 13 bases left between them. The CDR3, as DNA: TGTGCCAGCAGCTTGGCGGGCCTTAGGACTGAAGCTTTCTTT. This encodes CASSLAGLRTEAFF.

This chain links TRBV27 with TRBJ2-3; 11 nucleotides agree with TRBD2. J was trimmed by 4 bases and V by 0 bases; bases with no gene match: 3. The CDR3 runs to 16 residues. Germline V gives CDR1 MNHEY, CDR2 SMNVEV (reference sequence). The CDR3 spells CASSLSTSGSSDTQYF. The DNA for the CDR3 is TGTGCCAGCAGTTTATCAACTAGCGGGAGCTCAGATACGCAGTATTTT.

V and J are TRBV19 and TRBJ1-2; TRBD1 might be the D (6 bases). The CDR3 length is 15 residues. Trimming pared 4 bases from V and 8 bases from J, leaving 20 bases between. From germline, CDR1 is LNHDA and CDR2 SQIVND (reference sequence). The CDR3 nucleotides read TGTGCCAGTAGTACAAACACCAGGACAGACAGGGGCTACACCTTC. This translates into CASSTNTRTDRGYTF.

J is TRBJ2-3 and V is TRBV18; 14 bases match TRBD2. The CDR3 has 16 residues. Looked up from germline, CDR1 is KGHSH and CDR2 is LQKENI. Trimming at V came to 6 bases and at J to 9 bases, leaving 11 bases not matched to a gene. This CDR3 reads CASSGTSGSSDPTQYF. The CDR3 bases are TGTGCCAGCTCGGGGACTAGCGGGAGCTCCGATCCCACGCAGTATTTT.

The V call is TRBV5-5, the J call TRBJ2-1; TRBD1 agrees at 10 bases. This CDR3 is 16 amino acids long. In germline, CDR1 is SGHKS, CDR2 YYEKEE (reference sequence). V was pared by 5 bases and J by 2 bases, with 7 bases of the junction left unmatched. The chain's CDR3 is CASRPGTGATYNEQFF. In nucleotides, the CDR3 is TGTGCCAGCAGACCCGGGACAGGGGCTACCTACAATGAGCAGTTCTTC.

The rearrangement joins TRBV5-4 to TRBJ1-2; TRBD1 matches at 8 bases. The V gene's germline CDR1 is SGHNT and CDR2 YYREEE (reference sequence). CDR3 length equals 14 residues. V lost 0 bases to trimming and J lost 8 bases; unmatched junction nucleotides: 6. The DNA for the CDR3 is TGTGCCAGCAGCTTGGCCCGGACAGGGTTAGGCTACACCTTC. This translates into CASSLARTGLGYTF.

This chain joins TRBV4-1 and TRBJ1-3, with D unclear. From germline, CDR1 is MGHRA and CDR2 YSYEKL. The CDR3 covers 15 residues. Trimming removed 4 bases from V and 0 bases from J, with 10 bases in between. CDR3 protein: CASSPFAFSGNTIYF. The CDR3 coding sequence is TGCGCCAGCAGCCCCTTTGCCTTCTCTGGAAACACCATATATTTT.

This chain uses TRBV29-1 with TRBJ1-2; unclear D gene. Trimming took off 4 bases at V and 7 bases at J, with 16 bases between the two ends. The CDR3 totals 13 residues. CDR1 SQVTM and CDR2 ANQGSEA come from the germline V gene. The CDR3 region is CSVGTLEGGGYTF. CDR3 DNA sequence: TGCAGCGTTGGAACTTTAGAGGGTGGTGGCTACACCTTC.

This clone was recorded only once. CDR3 DNA sequence: TGCGCCAGCAGCCAAGGAGAGAGGAACACTGAAGCTTTCTTT. It yields the protein CASSQGERNTEAFF. V gene TRBV4-1 combines with J gene TRBJ1-1; D remains ambiguous. This CDR3 has 14 amino acids. The germline V and J ends were trimmed by 1 base and 1 base, with 7 bases remaining between them. Germline V lookup: CDR1 MGHRA, CDR2 YSYEKL.

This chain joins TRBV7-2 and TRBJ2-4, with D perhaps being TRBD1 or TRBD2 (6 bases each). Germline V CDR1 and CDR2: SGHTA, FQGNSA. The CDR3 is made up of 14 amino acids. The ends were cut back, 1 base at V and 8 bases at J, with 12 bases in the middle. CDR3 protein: CASSLGGAIDIQYF. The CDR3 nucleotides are TGTGCCAGCAGCTTAGGGGGGGCCATCGACATTCAGTACTTC.